This passage covers 23 T cell receptor beta chains from one sample sequenced in a study of cytomegalovirus exposure and HLA in healthy donors. The primer mix had 60 Vbeta and 13 Jbeta primers. TCRdb's table, derived via immunoSEQ multiplex PCR, lists solely in-frame clones and lacks some. Here the sample spans over 150,000 clones, roughly 81% being singletons. Sequenced: PBMCs. These receptors came from a woman between 45 and 60 years old in good health and CMV-seronegative.

This chain joins TRBV4-3 and TRBJ1-2; possibly TRBD1 for D (5 bases). From germline, CDR1 is LGHNA and CDR2 YSLEER. The ends were cut back, 0 bases at V and 4 bases at J, with 9 bases in the middle. The CDR3 loop spans 14 amino acids. CDR3: CASSQEPGVYGYTF. CDR3 DNA sequence: TGCGCCAGCAGCCAAGAACCGGGGGTCTATGGCTACACCTTC.

This chain links TRBV28 with TRBJ1-6, with TRBD1 identical over 8 bases. The V gene end was trimmed by 7 bases and the J gene end by 8 bases; junction bases not matched to a gene: 13. Germline V CDR1 and CDR2: MDHEN, SYDVKM. The CDR3 totals 16 residues. The CDR3 nucleotides are TGTGCCAGCAATTTCCGGCTAGGACAGGGCGATTCACCCCTCCACTTT. This gives the protein CASNFRLGQGDSPLHF. Drawing the rest from reference TRBV28 and TRBJ1-6, the complete variable domain is DVKVTQSSRYLVKRTGEKVFLECVQDMDHENMFWYRQDPGLGLRLIYFSYDVKMKEKGDIPEGYSVSREKKERFSLILESASTNQTSMYLCASNFRLGQGDSPLHFGNGTRLTVT.

This chain joins TRBV19 and TRBJ2-1; TRBD1 might be the D (5 bases). The CDR3 covers 17 residues. Germline CDR1 LNHDA, CDR2 SQIVND (reference sequence). Trimming removed 1 base from V and 0 bases from J, with 13 bases in between. The chain's CDR3 is CASSIGFRQSSYNEQFF. CDR3 sequence (DNA): TGTGCCAGTAGTATAGGATTTAGACAGAGCTCCTACAATGAGCAGTTCTTC.

The rearrangement links TRBV7-2 to TRBJ1-2, with D possibly matching TRBD1 (6 bases). The germline CDR1 and CDR2 sequences are SGHTA and FQGNSA. The CDR3 sequence is 14 residues long. V dropped 5 bases and J dropped 8 bases, with 18 bases sitting between them. The CDR3, as DNA: TGTGCCAGCAGCCAGGGCGGGGGGCGAGGAGGCTACACCTTC. It translates to CASSQGGGRGGYTF.

This clone was counted a single time. The chain couples TRBV9 to TRBJ1-2, with 7 bases identical to TRBD1. Germline values: CDR1 SGDLS, CDR2 YYNGEE. The CDR3 sequence is 17 residues long. V was clipped by 3 bases and J by 5 bases; unmatched bases: 16. This CDR3 reads CASSDGVGTELTYGYTF. CDR3 nucleotide sequence: TGTGCCAGCAGCGACGGGGTTGGGACAGAGCTAACGTATGGCTACACCTTC.

To note about this clone: This sample also contains other DNA sequences that code for the same CDR3. This chain uses TRBV5-6 with TRBJ1-5; weak D call: TRBD1 (6 bases). Trimming took off 4 bases at V and 0 bases at J, with 8 bases between the two ends. The germline gives CDR1 SGHDT, CDR2 YYEEEE. The CDR3 has 14 amino acids. The CDR3 coding sequence is TGTGCCAGCAGCCTCAGGGGTAGCAATCAGCCCCAGCATTTT. Its protein is CASSLRGSNQPQHF.

V is TRBV7-2 and J is TRBJ2-1; TRBD2 matches 14 bases. The CDR3 has 19 amino acids. V was clipped by 5 bases and J by 7 bases; unmatched bases: 16. In germline, CDR1 is SGHTA, CDR2 FQGNSA. CDR3 DNA sequence: TGTGCCAGCAGCCCTATTCGACTAGCGGGAGGGCCACGAGGGAATGAGCAGTTCTTC. The encoded protein is CASSPIRLAGGPRGNEQFF.

The gene calls are TRBV5-1 and TRBJ2-3; TRBD2 matches at 11 bases. In germline, CDR1 is SGHRS, CDR2 YFSETQ. This CDR3 region has 17 residues. The J segment lost 4 bases and the V segment lost 0 bases, leaving 7 bases of the junction unmatched. The DNA for the CDR3 is TGCGCCAGCAGCTTGGCGGCTAGCGGGGGGTTAGCAGATACGCAGTATTTT. It translates to CASSLAASGGLADTQYF.

The chain has TRBV27 and TRBJ2-1, with 9 bases fitting TRBD1. The V and J ends lost 2 bases and 9 bases, in that order; junction bases with no gene match: 8. The CDR3 is made up of 15 amino acids. Germline V lookup: CDR1 MNHEY, CDR2 SMNVEV (reference sequence). The CDR3 coding sequence is TGTGCCAGCAGTTTACCGCGGACAGGGGCTGGTGAGCAGTTCTTC. It is translated as CASSLPRTGAGEQFF.

CDR3 loop: CASSGKGLPNSPLHF. The DNA for the CDR3 is TGTGCCAGCAGTGGGAAAGGACTCCCTAATTCACCCCTCCACTTT. The chain employs TRBV25-1 and TRBJ1-6; D ambiguous. CDR3 size: 15 residues. CDR1 is MGHDK, CDR2 SYGVNS, per germline. Trimming took 4 bases from V and 6 from J, leaving 13 bases between them. Full variable domain (missing parts from reference TRBV25-1 and TRBJ1-6): EADIYQTPRYLVIGTGKKITLECSQTMGHDKMYWYQQDPGMELHLIHYSYGVNSTEKGDLSSESTVSRIRTEHFPLTLESARPSHTSQYLCASSGKGLPNSPLHFGNGTRLTVT.

The chain joins TRBV6-1 to TRBJ1-1, with TRBD1 as a possible D gene (5 bases). This CDR3 region has 14 residues. Germline values: CDR1 MNHNS, CDR2 SASEGT. Trimming removed 6 bases from V and 7 bases from J, with 18 bases in between. The CDR3 loop is CASRMTAASLEAFF. CDR3 DNA: TGTGCCAGCAGAATGACAGCCGCCTCACTTGAAGCTTTCTTT.

The chain combines TRBV27 with TRBJ1-1; maybe TRBD1 (5 bases). Germline assignment: CDR1 MNHEY and CDR2 SMNVEV (reference sequence). The length of the CDR3 is 15 residues. V was pared by 4 bases and J by 5 bases, with 17 bases between. The CDR3 DNA reads as TGTGCCAGCAGTTCACTGAGGGGAGGATGGACTGAAGCTTTCTTT. This sequence encodes CASSSLRGGWTEAFF.

J is TRBJ2-5 and V is TRBV29-1; perhaps TRBD1 as D (6 bases). This CDR3 is built from 11 residues. Germline V gene sequence: CDR1 SQVTM, CDR2 ANQGSEA. Trimming stripped 4 bases from V and 4 bases from J, with 7 bases between. The CDR3 loop reads CSVGQVETQYF. CDR3 sequence (DNA): TGCAGCGTTGGACAGGTAGAGACCCAGTACTTC.

The chain combines TRBV20-1 with TRBJ2-1; no firm D call. Germline CDR1 is DFQATT and CDR2 is SNEGSKA (reference sequence). The CDR3 is 10 amino acids. The CDR3 sequence is CRGAENEQFF. The DNA of the CDR3 is TGCAGGGGTGCGGAAAATGAGCAGTTCTTC.

The V and J genes are TRBV6-1 and TRBJ2-3, with a weak D call TRBD2 (5 bases). CDR1 is MNHNS and CDR2 is SASEGT in the germline V gene. V lost 8 bases to trimming and J lost 4 bases, with 16 bases between them. The CDR3 length is 14 residues. The CDR3: CASGGVSSSDTQYF. CDR3 DNA sequence: TGTGCCAGCGGAGGAGTTTCTAGCTCAGATACGCAGTATTTT.

This clone came up a few times. V and J are TRBV5-6 and TRBJ2-7, with 12 bases fitting TRBD2. Trimming cost V 2 bases and J 5 bases; bases outside gene matches: 8. There are 16 residues in the CDR3. Germline V gene lookup returns CDR1 SGHDT and CDR2 YYEEEE. Here the CDR3 DNA reads TGTGCCAGCAGCTTCTTAACTAGCGGGAGGACCCACGAGCAGTACTTC. Protein: CASSFLTSGRTHEQYF.

In its sample, this clone was seen a few times. The chain links TRBV5-6 to TRBJ2-3; D is perhaps TRBD2 (5 bases). Germline values: CDR1 SGHDT, CDR2 YYEEEE. This CDR3 has 18 residues. Trimming left V 2 bases short and J 0 bases short, with 19 bases between. The DNA for the CDR3 is TGTGCCAGCAGCTTAAGTCTGAGGGTCGTATTTAGCACAGATACGCAGTATTTT. Its protein is CASSLSLRVVFSTDTQYF.

J is TRBJ1-4 and V is TRBV5-4; D possibly corresponds to TRBD1 (5 bases). From germline, CDR1 is SGHNT and CDR2 YYREEE (reference sequence). V was pared by 2 bases and J by 6 bases, with 8 bases between. This CDR3 contains 13 residues. This chain's CDR3 is CASSLGADEKLFF. As DNA, the CDR3 is TGTGCCAGCAGCTTAGGGGCCGATGAAAAACTGTTTTTT.

V and J are TRBV18 and TRBJ1-2, with D uncertain. The CDR3 extends over 16 amino acids. Germline loops: CDR1 KGHSH, CDR2 LQKENI. V lost 3 bases and J lost 4, with 18 bases in between. The DNA of the CDR3 is TGTGCCAGCTCACCGCGCAAGATGGACGGGGTCTATGGCTACACCTTC. The encoded protein is CASSPRKMDGVYGYTF.

The chain links TRBV19 to TRBJ2-6; no definite D call. The V and J ends lost 6 bases and 4 bases respectively, with 10 bases between them. The CDR3 has 14 residues. From germline, CDR1 is LNHDA and CDR2 SQIVND (reference sequence). The CDR3 spells CASRVRSGANVLTF. The CDR3 nucleotides are TGTGCCAGTAGAGTGAGGTCCGGGGCCAACGTCCTGACTTTC.

The CDR3 region has the DNA TGTGCCAGCAGCGTCCCGGGACACACTTTCTCTGAAGCTTTCTTT. It codes for CASSVPGHTFSEAFF. The V gene is TRBV7-9, the J gene TRBJ1-1; maybe TRBD1 (6 bases). CDR3 size: 15 residues. Germline V gene data show CDR1 as SEHNR and CDR2 as FQNEAQ (reference sequence). V lost 5 bases, J lost 6 bases, and 19 bases lay in between.

This chain joins TRBV19 and TRBJ2-1; 8 bases are a match to TRBD2. Germline lookup yields CDR1 LNHDA and CDR2 SQIVND (reference sequence). V shed 6 bases and J 7 bases; nucleotides not matched to a gene: 8. CDR3 length equals 14 residues. The CDR3 coding sequence is TGTGCCAGTAGAAGCGGGAGTCTAGGTAATGAGCAGTTCTTC. Its translation: CASRSGSLGNEQFF.

A note on this clone: Other DNA sequences in the same sample also yield this CDR3. V usage is TRBV6-5 and J usage is TRBJ2-7; D unresolved. Germline CDR1 MNHEY, CDR2 SVGAGI. The germline V and J ends were trimmed by 2 bases and 3 bases, with 8 bases remaining between them. The CDR3 loop spans 13 amino acids. The CDR3 nucleotides are TGTGCCAGCAGTTACAACAGAAACTACGAGCAGTACTTC. Translating gives CASSYNRNYEQYF.